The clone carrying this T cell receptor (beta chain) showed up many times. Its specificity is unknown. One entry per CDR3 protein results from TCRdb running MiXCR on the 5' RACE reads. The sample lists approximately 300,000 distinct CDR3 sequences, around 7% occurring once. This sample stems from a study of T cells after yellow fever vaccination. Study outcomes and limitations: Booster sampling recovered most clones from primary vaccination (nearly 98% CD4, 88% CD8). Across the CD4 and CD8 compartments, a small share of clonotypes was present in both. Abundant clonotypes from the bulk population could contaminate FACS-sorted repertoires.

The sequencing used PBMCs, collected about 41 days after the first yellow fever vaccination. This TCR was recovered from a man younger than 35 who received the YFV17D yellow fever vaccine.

The CDR3 bases are TGTGCCAGTACCTCAAGGGTACAGGGAGGCTTGAACATTCAGTACTTC. Translation: CASTSRVQGGLNIQYF. The chain has TRBV19 and TRBJ2-4; D tentatively reads TRBD1 or TRBD2 (6 bases each). The CDR3 contains 16 residues. Germline V gene lookup returns CDR1 LNHDA and CDR2 SQIVND (reference sequence). Trimming removed 7 bases at V and 7 bases at J, with 23 bases between.